What follows are 7 T cell receptor beta chains derived from one specimen sequenced in a study of blood T cells in healthy people across ages (dated by TCRdb to about 2015). Library preparation used 5' RACE. These reads were obtained on an Illumina HiSeq 2500. A second PCR of about 7 to 12 cycles was performed with a sample-barcoded 5' primer and a J-beta primer mix. TCRdb trimmed the raw reads at Q25, called clones with MiXCR and kept productive beta chains. Rows merge per CDR3 protein into single entries with the most common DNA and genes. The sample includes 790,000 or so distinct CDR3 sequences, with roughly three fifths observed a single time. The ten top clones hold about 26% of the sample. The source material was blood. Receptors originate from a man between 35 and 55 years old in good health.

The CDR3 is CASSLDTFNTEAFF. The CDR3 nucleotides read TGTGCCAGCAGCTTGGATACATTTAACACTGAAGCTTTCTTT. This chain joins TRBV5-6 and TRBJ1-1; no firm D call. Germline-derived CDR1 and CDR2 are SGHDT and YYEEEE. The ends were cut back, 0 bases at V and 2 bases at J, with 8 bases in the middle. CDR3 size: 14 residues.

The V gene is TRBV29-1, the J gene TRBJ1-1, with D unclear. The germline V gene has CDR1 SQVTM and CDR2 ANQGSEA. V lost 6 bases to trimming and J lost 4 bases, with 15 bases between them. This CDR3 comprises 13 residues. The CDR3 spells CSVGSAAGTEAFF. The CDR3 DNA reads as TGCAGCGTGGGCAGCGCGGCGGGCACTGAAGCTTTCTTT.

This sequence joins TRBV7-9 and TRBJ2-7; D gene uncertain. V was shortened by 2 bases and J by 0 bases, with 8 bases between the two germline ends. Germline V CDR1 and CDR2: SEHNR, FQNEAQ (reference sequence). This CDR3 has 14 amino acids. The CDR3 spells CASSLWVSSYEQYF. The CDR3 DNA sequence: TGTGCCAGCAGCTTATGGGTAAGCTCCTACGAGCAGTACTTC.

V usage is TRBV11-2 and J usage is TRBJ2-1; 10 positions match TRBD2. V was pared by 2 bases and J by 7 bases, with 8 bases of the junction left unmatched. CDR3 size: 16 residues. The V gene's germline CDR1 is SGHAT and CDR2 FQNNGV. In DNA form, the CDR3 reads TGTGCCAGCAGCTTACATGCTAGCGGGGGAGGGAATGAGCAGTTCTTC. It codes for CASSLHASGGGNEQFF.

This chain joins TRBV27 and TRBJ2-7; possibly TRBD2 for D (6 bases). The CDR3 loop spans 17 amino acids. Per germline, CDR1 MNHEY and CDR2 SMNVEV (reference sequence). Deletions cut 2 bases from V and 0 bases from J, with 17 bases between. In DNA form, the CDR3 reads TGTGCCAGCAGTTTAAGGTTTGGGACTTCCAGCTCCTACGAGCAGTACTTC. This gives the protein CASSLRFGTSSSYEQYF.

The chain carries TRBV27 and TRBJ1-1; the D gene is possibly TRBD1 (5 bases). CDR1 MNHEY and CDR2 SMNVEV come from the germline V gene (reference sequence). Trimming cost V 5 bases and J 1 base, with 17 bases left between them. CDR3 length: 16 residues. The CDR3 reads CASSPNNGQGNTEAFF. In DNA, the CDR3 is TGTGCCAGCAGTCCAAACAATGGGCAGGGGAACACTGAAGCTTTCTTT.

This clonotype has just one count. This rearrangement joins TRBV15 to TRBJ2-5; no firm D call. The CDR3 length is 12 residues. V gave up 3 bases and J gave up 4 bases, with 6 bases separating them. The germline V gene encodes CDR1 LNHNV and CDR2 YYDKDF (reference sequence). Written as DNA, the CDR3 is TGTGCCACCAGCAGCTCGATAGAGACCCAGTACTTC. It specifies CATSSSIETQYF.